A selection of T cell receptor beta chains follows, all from one sample in a study of T cells in Graves' hyperthyroidism and ophthalmopathy. Via MiXCR, TCRdb re-called the multiplex PCR reads, giving one row per CDR3 protein. This sample has some 560,000 distinct CDR3 sequences, with approximately 14% found just once. The sequencing input was blood. Receptors were obtained from a woman younger than 45 with Graves' hyperthyroidism. The CDR3 runs from the conserved cysteine through the conserved F or W. The D gene is left open where the match is weak. For some rows the clone size is stated as once, few or many, or as a class when expanded; others skip it.

TRBJ2-1 NA many TRBV5-1 TGCGCCAGCAGCAGGTCGGAGGCAGGGCAGTTCTTC CASSRSEAGQFF
TRBJ2-1 NA NA TRBV5-1 TGCGCCAGCAGCCAACGGAGTGCGAGGGGCAATGAGCAGTTCTTC CASSQRSARGNEQFF
TRBJ1-2 NA many TRBV27 TGTGCCAGCAGTTTAAGGGGTCAGGAGAACTATGGCTACACCTTC CASSLRGQENYGYTF
TRBJ2-7 NA many TRBV27 TGTGCCAGCAGTCCCGAAGGAGGCGGGGCCCATTCCTACGAGCAGTACTTC CASSPEGGGAHSYEQYF
TRBJ2-3 NA many TRBV20-1 TGCAGTGCTGTTCCGGGGCCCACAGATACGCAGTATTTT CSAVPGPTDTQYF
TRBJ1-1 NA many TRBV6-1 TGTGCCAGCAGTTACCGAGGGACGGTGAACACTGAAGCTTTCTTT CASSYRGTVNTEAFF
TRBJ2-2 NA many TRBV11-1 TGTGCCAGCAGCCCATCCAGGCTGGGGGAGCTGTTTTTT CASSPSRLGELFF
TRBJ1-1 NA NA TRBV19 TGTGCCAGTAGTATAGAGGACACTGAAGCTTTCTTT CASSIEDTEAFF
TRBJ2-7 NA few TRBV6-1 NA CASSSSREGYEQYF
TRBJ2-7 NA NA TRBV27 TGTGCCAGCAGTGCTCGACTGGGGAACTACGAGCAGTACTTC CASSARLGNYEQYF
TRBJ1-2 TRBD1 many TRBV28 TGTGCCAGCAGTCGACCGATGGGGACAGCCCGGGGCTACACCTTC CASSRPMGTARGYTF
TRBJ2-7 TRBD1 many TRBV12-3/TRBV12-4 TGTGCCAGCAGTCAAATAGGACAGGGGAACCACGAGCAGTACTTC CASSQIGQGNHEQYF
TRBJ2-1 NA NA TRBV30 TGTGCCTGGAGCGGGGATAATGAGCAGTTCTTC CAWSGDNEQFF
TRBJ1-5 NA many TRBV2 TGTGCCAGCAGTGAGGCCAGACCCAATCAGCCCCAGCATTTT CASSEARPNQPQHF
TRBJ2-6 NA many TRBV20-1 TGCAGTGCTAGAGACCGGACAGCAGTCCTCTCTGGGGCCAACGTCCTGACTTTC CSARDRTAVLSGANVLTF
TRBJ2-3 TRBD1 many TRBV20-1 TGCAGTGCTCAAGGCACAGGGGACCCCAAGCGCACAGATACGCAGTATTTT CSAQGTGDPKRTDTQYF
TRBJ1-1 NA many TRBV7-2 TGTGCCAGCAGCTTAGGACGGGACACCCACACTGAAGCTTTCTTT CASSLGRDTHTEAFF
TRBJ2-7 TRBD2 NA TRBV18 TGTGCCAGCTCACCCCCCGGGACTAGGACTAACGAGCAGTACTTC CASSPPGTRTNEQYF
TRBJ2-7 NA many TRBV7-8 TGTGCCAGCAGCTTAGCCGCTGGCAGGTCGGTTTACGAGCAGTACTTC CASSLAAGRSVYEQYF
TRBJ1-5 TRBD1 many TRBV12-3/TRBV12-4 TGTGCCAGCAGTTTAGCGCATAGGGGGCTACAGCCCCAGCATTTT CASSLAHRGLQPQHF
TRBJ2-1 NA many TRBV6-1 TGTGCCAGCAGTGAAACAGGGACCCCCTACAATGAGCAGTTCTTC CASSETGTPYNEQFF
TRBJ2-1 TRBD2 many TRBV7-2 TGTGCCAGCAGCTTAGCATCATGGTCTAGCGGGAAGGGCAATGAGCAGTTCTTC CASSLASWSSGKGNEQFF
TRBJ2-1 NA few TRBV20-1 TGCAGTGCTAGAGATACCAAGGACCTCCTCAATGAGCAGTTCTTC CSARDTKDLLNEQFF
TRBJ2-2 TRBD2 NA TRBV4-1 TGCGCCAGCAGCAACTTAGCGGGCCTCAACACCGGGGAGCTGTTTTTT CASSNLAGLNTGELFF
TRBJ2-3 TRBD2 NA TRBV5-5 TGTGCCAGCAGCTTAGCTTCGGGAGGCGGCACAGATGCGCAGTATTTT CASSLASGGGTDAQYF
TRBJ1-2 NA few TRBV9 TGTGCCAGCAGCGTAGGAGGGGCTGACTATGGCTACACCTTC CASSVGGADYGYTF
TRBJ2-1 TRBD1 many TRBV20-1 TGCAGTGCTAGCTGGGGACAGGGGGGGATGAATGAGCAGTTCTTC CSASWGQGGMNEQFF
TRBJ1-6 NA NA TRBV6-1 TGTGCCAGCATGGGGGTTTTGTCCTATAATTCACCCCTCCACTTT CASMGVLSYNSPLHF
TRBJ1-3 NA NA TRBV20-1 TGCAGTGCTAGCGACCAGACCGCCTCTGGAAACACCATATATTTT CSASDQTASGNTIYF
TRBJ2-7 NA NA TRBV29-1 TGCAGCGTTGTTAGCGGCGAGCAGTACTTC CSVVSGEQYF
TRBJ2-7 TRBD1 many TRBV7-2 TGTGCCAGCAGCTTAGGATTGGGACAGGGCTACGAGCAGTACTTC CASSLGLGQGYEQYF
TRBJ2-2 NA many TRBV18 TGTGCCAGCTCACCACCTCAACTGTCCGGGGAGCTGTTTTTT CASSPPQLSGELFF
TRBJ1-4 TRBD1 NA TRBV6-1 TGTGCCAGCAGTGAAGACGGACAGGGCAATGAAAAACTGTTTTTT CASSEDGQGNEKLFF
TRBJ2-5 NA few TRBV4-1 TGCGCCAGCAGCCAAGTTGGACAGATCACTGAGACCCAGTACTTC CASSQVGQITETQYF
TRBJ1-2 NA NA TRBV7-9 TGTGCCAGCAGCCTGGGGGAGCCTAACTATGGCTACACCTTC CASSLGEPNYGYTF
TRBJ2-4 TRBD1 few TRBV15 TGTGCCACCAGCAGCGGGGACAGGGGAACCAAAAACATTCAGTACTTC CATSSGDRGTKNIQYF
TRBJ2-4 TRBD1 many TRBV12-5 TGTGCTAGTGGACTGGGACAGGGCGTCAAAAACATTCAGTACTTC CASGLGQGVKNIQYF
TRBJ2-1 NA NA TRBV30 TGTGCCTGGAATCGGGACATCATCGCTGAGCAGTTCTTC CAWNRDIIAEQFF
TRBJ2-1 NA many TRBV12-3/TRBV12-4 TGTGCCAGCAGTTCGACGGGCCTTCGCTCCTACAATGAGCAGTTCTTC CASSSTGLRSYNEQFF
TRBJ2-3 NA many TRBV3-1 TGTGCCAGCAGCCAAGCGGGCAGTGGGTTCGCAGATACGCAGTATTTT CASSQAGSGFADTQYF
TRBJ2-5 NA few TRBV6-1 TGTGCCAGCACCTCAGGAGAGGCGCAGTACTTC CASTSGEAQYF
TRBJ2-7 NA NA TRBV3-1 TGTGCCAGCAGCCTCCCTAGCGCAAGTTACAATGAGCAGTACTTC CASSLPSASYNEQYF
TRBJ1-5 NA NA TRBV20-1 TGCAGTGCTAGTGATAGGGTGGGGGGCAATCAGCCCCAGCATTTT CSASDRVGGNQPQHF
TRBJ2-7 NA many TRBV20-1 TGCAGTGCTAGGGGGGCCGGTGGTTACGAGCAGTACTTC CSARGAGGYEQYF
TRBJ2-7 TRBD1 many TRBV11-2 TGTGCCAGCAGCTCCACGGGACAGGCCTCCTACGAGCAGTACTTC CASSSTGQASYEQYF
TRBJ2-7 TRBD2 many TRBV4-2 TGTGCCAGCAGCCAAGTTGGGTCTAGCGGCTACGAGCAGTACTTC CASSQVGSSGYEQYF
TRBJ1-1 NA many TRBV5-6 TGTGCCAGCAGCTTGGAGGGTACAGGGCTTGCTGAAGCTTTCTTT CASSLEGTGLAEAFF
TRBJ2-1 NA many TRBV7-6 TGTGCCAGCAGCTTACCTACCGCGCGCAGCTACAATGAGCAGTTCTTC CASSLPTARSYNEQFF
TRBJ2-3 TRBD1 once TRBV5-4 TGTGCCAGCAGCTTGTACGACAGGGAAAGCACAGATACGCAGTATTTT CASSLYDRESTDTQYF
TRBJ2-2 TRBD2 NA TRBV11-2 TGTGCCAGCAGCCCAAACCTAGCGGGAGGAGCCGGGGAGCTGTTTTTT CASSPNLAGGAGELFF
TRBJ2-1 TRBD2 many TRBV2 TGTGCCAGCAGCGGACTAAGCGGGAGTATTGTTGAGCAGTTCTTC CASSGLSGSIVEQFF
TRBJ2-3 TRBD2 many TRBV3-1 TGTGCCAGCAGAGTACAAGCGGGAGATGCAGATACGCAGTATTTT CASRVQAGDADTQYF